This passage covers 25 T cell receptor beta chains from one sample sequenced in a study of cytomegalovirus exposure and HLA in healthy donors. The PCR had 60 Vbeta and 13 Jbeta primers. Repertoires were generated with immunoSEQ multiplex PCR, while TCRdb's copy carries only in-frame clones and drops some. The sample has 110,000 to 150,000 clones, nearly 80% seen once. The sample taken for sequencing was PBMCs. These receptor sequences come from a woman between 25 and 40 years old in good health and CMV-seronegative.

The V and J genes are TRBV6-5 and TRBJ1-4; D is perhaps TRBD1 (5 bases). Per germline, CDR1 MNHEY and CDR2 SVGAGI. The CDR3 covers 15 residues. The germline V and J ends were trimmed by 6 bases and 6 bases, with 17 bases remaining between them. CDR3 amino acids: CASSLYPGGDEKLFF. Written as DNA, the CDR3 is TGTGCCAGCAGCTTATACCCCGGGGGGGATGAAAAACTGTTTTTT.

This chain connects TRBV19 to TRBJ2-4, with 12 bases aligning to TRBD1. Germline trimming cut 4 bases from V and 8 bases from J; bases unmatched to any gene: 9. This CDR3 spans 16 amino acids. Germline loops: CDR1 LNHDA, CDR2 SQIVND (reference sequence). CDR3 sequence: CASSTGTGGALDIQYF. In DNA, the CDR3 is TGTGCCAGTAGTACCGGGACAGGGGGCGCGCTTGACATTCAGTACTTC.

This CDR3 is CASSAGQGDLILGGYTF. In nucleotides, the CDR3 is TGTGCCAGCAGTGCGGGACAGGGAGACCTTATATTAGGAGGCTACACCTTC. J is TRBJ1-2 and V is TRBV6-1; TRBD1 aligns across 9 bases. V shed 4 bases and J 8 bases; nucleotides not matched to a gene: 17. Germline lookup yields CDR1 MNHNS and CDR2 SASEGT. CDR3 length equals 17 residues.

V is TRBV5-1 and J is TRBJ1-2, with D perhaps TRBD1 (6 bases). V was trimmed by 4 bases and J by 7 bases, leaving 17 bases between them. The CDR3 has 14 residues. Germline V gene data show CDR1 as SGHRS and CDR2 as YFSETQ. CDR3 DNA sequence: TGCGCCAGCAGCCCCGAGGGGGGGGTCGGTGGCTACACCTTC. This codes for CASSPEGGVGGYTF.

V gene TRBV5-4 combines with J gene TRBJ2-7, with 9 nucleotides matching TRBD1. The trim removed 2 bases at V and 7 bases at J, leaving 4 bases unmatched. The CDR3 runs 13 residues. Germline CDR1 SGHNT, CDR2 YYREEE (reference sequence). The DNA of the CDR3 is TGTGCCAGCAGCTTACAGGGGGCTGAAGAGCAGTACTTC. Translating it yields CASSLQGAEEQYF.

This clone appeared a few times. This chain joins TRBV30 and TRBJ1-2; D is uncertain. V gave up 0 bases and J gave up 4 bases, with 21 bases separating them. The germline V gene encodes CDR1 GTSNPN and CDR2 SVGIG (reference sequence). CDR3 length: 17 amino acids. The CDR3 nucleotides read TGTGCCTGGAGTGTACCCCCTCTGAGGCCCGCCCGCTATGGCTACACCTTC. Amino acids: CAWSVPPLRPARYGYTF.

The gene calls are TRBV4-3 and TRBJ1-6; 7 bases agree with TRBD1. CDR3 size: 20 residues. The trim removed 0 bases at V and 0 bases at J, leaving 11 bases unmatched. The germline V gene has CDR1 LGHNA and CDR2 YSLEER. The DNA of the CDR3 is TGCGCCAGCAGCCAAGATAGGGGACAGCAAGGCAGCTCCTATAATTCACCCCTCCACTTT. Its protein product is CASSQDRGQQGSSYNSPLHF.

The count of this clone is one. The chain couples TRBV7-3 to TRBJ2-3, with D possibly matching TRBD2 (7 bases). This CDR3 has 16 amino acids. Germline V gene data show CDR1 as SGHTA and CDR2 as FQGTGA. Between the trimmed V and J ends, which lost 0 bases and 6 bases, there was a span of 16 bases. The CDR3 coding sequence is TGTGCCAGCAGCTTAACGTGGGGAGGGGGTATGGATACGCAGTATTTT. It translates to CASSLTWGGGMDTQYF.

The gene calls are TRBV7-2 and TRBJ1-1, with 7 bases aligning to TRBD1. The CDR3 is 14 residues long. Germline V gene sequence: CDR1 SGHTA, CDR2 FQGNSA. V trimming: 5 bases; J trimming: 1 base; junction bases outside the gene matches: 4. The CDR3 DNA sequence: TGTGCCAGCAGCACTAGGGACAGGAACACTGAAGCTTTCTTT. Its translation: CASSTRDRNTEAFF.

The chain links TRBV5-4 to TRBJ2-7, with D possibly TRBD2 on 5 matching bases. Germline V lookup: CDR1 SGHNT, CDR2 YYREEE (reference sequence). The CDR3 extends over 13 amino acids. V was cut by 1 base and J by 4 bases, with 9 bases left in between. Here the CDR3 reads CASSLRSGYEQYF. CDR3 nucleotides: TGTGCCAGCAGCTTGCGCTCGGGGTACGAGCAGTACTTC.

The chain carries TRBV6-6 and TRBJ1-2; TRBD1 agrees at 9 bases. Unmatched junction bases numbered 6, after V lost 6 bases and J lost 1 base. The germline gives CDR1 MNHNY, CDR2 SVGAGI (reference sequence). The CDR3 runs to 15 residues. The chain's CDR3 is CASRTPGQGNYGYTF. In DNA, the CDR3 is TGTGCCAGCAGAACACCGGGACAGGGTAACTATGGCTACACCTTC.

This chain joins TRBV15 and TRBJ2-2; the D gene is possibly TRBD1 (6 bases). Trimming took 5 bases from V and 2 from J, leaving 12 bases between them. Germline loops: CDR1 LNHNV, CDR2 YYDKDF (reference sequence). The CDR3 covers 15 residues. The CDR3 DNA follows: TGTGCCACCAGCTCGACAGGCCTTAACACCGGGGAGCTGTTTTTT. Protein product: CATSSTGLNTGELFF.

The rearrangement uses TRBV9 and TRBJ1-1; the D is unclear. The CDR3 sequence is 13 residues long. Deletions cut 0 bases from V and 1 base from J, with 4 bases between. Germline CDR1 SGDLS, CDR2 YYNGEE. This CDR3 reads CASSVVSNTEAFF. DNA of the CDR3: TGTGCCAGCAGCGTAGTCTCGAACACTGAAGCTTTCTTT.

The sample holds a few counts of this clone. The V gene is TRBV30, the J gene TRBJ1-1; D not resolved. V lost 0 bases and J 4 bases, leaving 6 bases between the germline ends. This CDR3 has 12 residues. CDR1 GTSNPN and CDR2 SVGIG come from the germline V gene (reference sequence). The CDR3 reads CAWSVLSTEAFF. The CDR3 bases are TGTGCCTGGAGTGTACTTAGCACTGAAGCTTTCTTT.

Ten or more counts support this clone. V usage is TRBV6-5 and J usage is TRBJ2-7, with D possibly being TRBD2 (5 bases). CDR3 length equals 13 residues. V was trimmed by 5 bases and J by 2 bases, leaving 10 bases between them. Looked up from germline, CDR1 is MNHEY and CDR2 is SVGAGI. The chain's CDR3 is CASSRRGPYEQYF. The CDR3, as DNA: TGTGCCAGCAGTCGCCGGGGTCCCTACGAGCAGTACTTC.

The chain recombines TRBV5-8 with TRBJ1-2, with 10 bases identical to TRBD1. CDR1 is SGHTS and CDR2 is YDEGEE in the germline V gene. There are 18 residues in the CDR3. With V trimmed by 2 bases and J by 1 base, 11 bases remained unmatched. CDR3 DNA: TGTGCCAGCAGCTTAGACCGGGACAGGGGCTACATTAACTATGGCTACACCTTC. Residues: CASSLDRDRGYINYGYTF.

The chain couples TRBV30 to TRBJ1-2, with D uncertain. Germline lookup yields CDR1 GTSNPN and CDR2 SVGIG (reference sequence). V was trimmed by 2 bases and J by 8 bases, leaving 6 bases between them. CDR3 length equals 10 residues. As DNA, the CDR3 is TGTGCCTGGAGTTGGCAGGGCTACACCTTC. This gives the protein CAWSWQGYTF. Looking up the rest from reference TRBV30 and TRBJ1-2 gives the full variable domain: SQTIHQWPATLVQPVGSPLSLECTVEGTSNPNLYWYRQAAGRGLQLLFYSVGIGQISSEVPQNLSASRPQDRQFILSSKKLLLSDSGFYLCAWSWQGYTFGSGTRLTVV.

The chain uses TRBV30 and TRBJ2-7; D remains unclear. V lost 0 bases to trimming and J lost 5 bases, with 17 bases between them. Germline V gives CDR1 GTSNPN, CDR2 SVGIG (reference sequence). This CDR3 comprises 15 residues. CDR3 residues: CAWSVGSWSPNEQYF. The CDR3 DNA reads TGTGCCTGGAGTGTAGGTTCGTGGAGCCCCAACGAGCAGTACTTC.

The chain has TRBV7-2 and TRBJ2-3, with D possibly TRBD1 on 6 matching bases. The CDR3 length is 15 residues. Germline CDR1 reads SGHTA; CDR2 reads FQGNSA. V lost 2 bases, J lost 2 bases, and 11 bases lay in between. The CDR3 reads CASSLLQGFTDTQYF. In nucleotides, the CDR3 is TGTGCCAGCAGCTTACTACAGGGTTTCACAGATACGCAGTATTTT. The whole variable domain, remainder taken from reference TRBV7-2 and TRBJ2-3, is GAGVSQSPSNKVTEKGKDVELRCDPISGHTALYWYRQSLGQGLEFLIYFQGNSAPDKSGLPSDRFSAERTGGSVSTLTIQRTQQEDSAVYLCASSLLQGFTDTQYFGPGTRLTVL.

Here the CDR3 DNA reads TGTGCCAGCAGCTCACCCCCGGGACAGAGCTACGAGCAGTACTTC. Translated, it gives CASSSPPGQSYEQYF. The chain couples TRBV9 to TRBJ2-7; TRBD1 matches 7 bases. Trimming removed 4 bases from V and 3 bases from J; junction bases left unmatched: 10. CDR3 length: 15 amino acids. Germline lookup yields CDR1 SGDLS and CDR2 YYNGEE.

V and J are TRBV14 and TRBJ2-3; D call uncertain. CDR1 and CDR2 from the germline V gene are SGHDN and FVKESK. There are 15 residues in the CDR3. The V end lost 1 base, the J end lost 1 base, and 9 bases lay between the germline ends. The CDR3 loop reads CASSQGSFRTDTQYF. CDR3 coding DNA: TGTGCCAGCAGCCAAGGTAGTTTTCGCACAGATACGCAGTATTTT.

CDR3 nucleotides: TGTGCCAGCAGCCAAGATCTTATCACAGATACGCAGTATTTT. It specifies CASSQDLITDTQYF. The V call is TRBV14, the J call TRBJ2-3; no clear D. CDR3 length: 14 residues. Germline V gene data show CDR1 as SGHDN and CDR2 as FVKESK. Trimming pared 0 bases from V and 2 bases from J, leaving 6 bases between.

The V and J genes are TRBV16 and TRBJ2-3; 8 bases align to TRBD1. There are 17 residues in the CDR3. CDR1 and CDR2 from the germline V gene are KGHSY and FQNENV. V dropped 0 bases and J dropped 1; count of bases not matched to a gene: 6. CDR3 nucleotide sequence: TGTGCCAGCAGCCAATCCTTCCAGGGGGCTGGCACAGATACGCAGTATTTT. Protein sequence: CASSQSFQGAGTDTQYF. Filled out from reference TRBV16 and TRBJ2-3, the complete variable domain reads GEEVAQTPKHLVRGEGQKAKLYCAPIKGHSYVFWYQQVLKNEFKFLISFQNENVFDETGMPKERFSAKCLPNSPCSLEIQATKLEDSAVYFCASSQSFQGAGTDTQYFGPGTRLTVL.

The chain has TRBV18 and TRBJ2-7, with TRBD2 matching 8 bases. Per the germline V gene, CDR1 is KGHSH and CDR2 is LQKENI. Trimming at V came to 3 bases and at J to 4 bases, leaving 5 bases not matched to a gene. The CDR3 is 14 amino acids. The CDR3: CASSPPGGEYEQYF. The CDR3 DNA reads TGTGCCAGCTCACCCCCGGGGGGGGAGTACGAGCAGTACTTC.

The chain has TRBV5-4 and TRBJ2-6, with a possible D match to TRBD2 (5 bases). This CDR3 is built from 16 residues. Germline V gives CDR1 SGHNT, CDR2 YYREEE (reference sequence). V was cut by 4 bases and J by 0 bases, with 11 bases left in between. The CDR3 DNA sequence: TGTGCCAGCAGCCCCGGACTTAACTCTGGGGCCAACGTCCTGACTTTC. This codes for CASSPGLNSGANVLTF.